This TCR beta chain was observed in a study of cytomegalovirus exposure and HLA in healthy donors. Study as a whole: From about 180 million T cells, an earlier analysis saw roughly 120 million unique TCR beta sequences. Of all 400 or so donors who were genotyped, under 90% belonged to the Caucasian-associated ancestry cluster.

The CDR3 is 12 amino acids. CDR1 is LNHDA and CDR2 is SQIVND in the germline V gene (reference sequence). The V gene lost 5 bases and the J gene lost 5 bases, with 9 bases spanning the gap. Overall study findings and caveats: It was reportedly the case that the classifier diagnosed cytomegalovirus status with high specificity and sensitivity.

PCR primers comprised 60 Vbeta and 13 Jbeta primers. Clones were sequenced by immunoSEQ multiplex PCR, and TCRdb holds only the in-frame ones, with some missing. Of about 160,000 clones listed, over 75% are singletons. About this clone itself: What it binds is unknown.

This clonotype originated in a man aged 40-55 years in good health and CMV-seronegative. The chain is built from TRBV19 and TRBJ1-1; D unclear. The source material was PBMCs. As DNA, the CDR3 is TGTGCCAGTAGTCCGGAGGGAACTGAAGCTTTCTTT. This translates into CASSPEGTEAFF.